These 5 T cell receptor beta chains came from one sample sequenced in a study of blood T cell repertoires in COVID-19. Produced via immunoSEQ multiplex PCR; TCRdb's table is partial and in-frame only. Of approximately 210,000 clones listed, roughly 78% are singletons. The specimen sequenced was peripheral blood. These receptors originate from a woman aged 40 to 55 with acute or convalescent COVID-19.

The gene calls are TRBV5-4 and TRBJ1-4, with TRBD1 matching over 8 bases. Germline assignment: CDR1 SGHNT and CDR2 YYREEE (reference sequence). There are 15 residues in the CDR3. V dropped 4 bases and J dropped 4; count of bases not matched to a gene: 6. In DNA, the CDR3 is TGTGCCAGCAGCACTCCGGGACAGGTTAATGAAAAACTGTTTTTT. Residues: CASSTPGQVNEKLFF. The whole variable domain, remainder taken from reference TRBV5-4 and TRBJ1-4, is ETGVTQSPTHLIKTRGQQVTLRCSSQSGHNTVSWYQQALGQGPQFIFQYYREEENGRGNFPPRFSGLQFPNYSSELNVNALELDDSALYLCASSTPGQVNEKLFFGSGTQLSVL.

This clone was observed a single time. The rearrangement joins TRBV14 to TRBJ2-7; the match to TRBD1 covers 9 bases. Losses at the gene ends were 2 bases for V and 4 bases for J; bases not matched to a gene: 6. This CDR3 has 15 residues. CDR1 is SGHDN, CDR2 FVKESK, per germline. DNA of the CDR3: TGTGCCAGCAGCCAACGGGACAGGGCAGTATACGAGCAGTACTTC. It yields the protein CASSQRDRAVYEQYF.

This clone was picked up one time. The genes are TRBV9 and TRBJ1-6; perhaps TRBD1 as D (5 bases). Germline V gene sequence: CDR1 SGDLS, CDR2 YYNGEE. The CDR3 spans 16 residues. Trimming left V 0 bases short and J 8 bases short, with 15 bases between. CDR3 nucleotides: TGTGCCAGCAGCGTAGAAGGAGGGGTAGGTGATTCACCCCTCCACTTT. Translation gives CASSVEGGVGDSPLHF.

The chain carries TRBV2 and TRBJ2-4, with 15 bases lining up with TRBD2. The CDR3 covers 16 residues. In germline, CDR1 is SNHLY, CDR2 FYNNEI. V shed 5 bases and J 7 bases; nucleotides not matched to a gene: 6. CDR3 nucleotide sequence: TGTGCCAGCAGTCCTGGACTAGCGGGAGGGCATAACATTCAGTACTTC. Residues: CASSPGLAGGHNIQYF. Combining the CDR3 with reference TRBV2 and TRBJ2-4 gives the whole variable domain EPEVTQTPSHQVTQMGQEVILRCVPISNHLYFYWYRQILGQKVEFLVSFYNNEISEKSEIFDDQFSVERPDGSNFTLKIRSTKLEDSAMYFCASSPGLAGGHNIQYFGAGTRLSVL.

V usage is TRBV9 and J usage is TRBJ1-2; D not resolved. Germline-derived CDR1 and CDR2 are SGDLS and YYNGEE. V gave up 0 bases and J gave up 1 base, with 10 bases separating them. The CDR3 runs 15 residues. CDR3 in amino acids: CASSVGALGNYGYTF. CDR3 DNA sequence: TGTGCCAGCAGCGTAGGGGCGCTTGGTAACTATGGCTACACCTTC.